A selection of T cell receptor beta chains follows, all from one sample in a study of blood T cells in healthy people across ages. TCRdb re-called the 5' RACE reads with MiXCR, one entry per CDR3 protein. The sample holds approximately 1,700,000 distinct CDR3 sequences, more than 35% seen once. Sequencing input: blood. The receptors shown here come from a human donor in good health. Each CDR3 is given with its conserved first and last residue. Fields, in order: D gene, J gene, V gene, clone size, CDR3 protein, CDR3 DNA. A D gene is named only where the DNA matches it firmly. Size values are once, few and many counts, or a class for expanded clones, and some rows have none.

NA TRBJ2-1 TRBV7-6 NA CASSSPGGPPYNEQFF TGTGCCAGCAGCTCCCCCGGGGGGCCTCCTTACAATGAGCAGTTCTTC
TRBD2 TRBJ2-4 TRBV6-1 few CASMRLAGLNIQYF TGTGCCAGCATGCGACTAGCGGGGCTCAACATTCAGTACTTC
NA TRBJ2-1 TRBV5-1 few CASSLESMAGARGWEQFF TGCGCCAGCAGCTTGGAGTCCATGGCGGGGGCGAGGGGTTGGGAGCAGTTCTTC
NA TRBJ1-3 TRBV12-3/TRBV12-4 NA CASSPSTGFSGNTIYF TGTGCCAGCAGTCCTTCTACGGGATTCTCTGGAAACACCATATATTTT
NA TRBJ1-2 TRBV7-2 NA CASSLPGIYYGYTF TGTGCCAGCAGCTTACCAGGGATTTACTATGGCTACACCTTC
TRBD2 TRBJ2-1 TRBV12-3/TRBV12-4 NA CASSPGLGLNNEQFF TGTGCCAGCAGTCCGGGACTAGGTCTAAACAATGAGCAGTTCTTC
TRBD1 TRBJ2-5 TRBV7-2 NA CASSLSGTGAVGTQYF TGTGCCAGCAGCTTAAGCGGGACAGGGGCTGTTGGGACCCAGTACTTC
TRBD2 TRBJ2-7 TRBV3-1 few CASSQDTAGLSYEQYF TGTGCCAGCAGCCAAGATACAGCGGGGCTATCCTACGAGCAGTACTTC
TRBD1 TRBJ1-6 TRBV6-5 NA CASNSDRAGPLHF TGTGCCAGCAATTCGGACAGGGCTGGACCCCTCCACTTT
TRBD2 TRBJ2-3 TRBV3-1 NA CASSQDPLFEAGGLIHTDTQYF TGTGCCAGCAGCCAAGACCCCCTTTTTGAAGCGGGGGGCTTAATTCACACAGATACGCAGTATTTT
TRBD1 TRBJ1-6 TRBV7-2 NA CASSLDRGRGIGNSPLHF TGTGCCAGCAGCTTAGATCGAGGCAGGGGGATTGGTAATTCACCCCTCCACTTT
NA TRBJ2-7 TRBV5-1 few CASAASYEQYF TGCGCCAGCGCCGCCTCCTACGAGCAGTACTTC
NA TRBJ2-3 TRBV6-1 many CASSEGGTDTQYF TGTGCCAGCAGTGAGGGGGGTACAGATACGCAGTATTTT
TRBD2 TRBJ2-5 TRBV28 NA CASNFSPSGGPQETQYF TGTGCCAGCAATTTCAGCCCCAGCGGGGGGCCCCAAGAGACCCAGTACTTC
NA TRBJ1-1 TRBV20-1 NA CSASNSMNTEAFF TGCAGTGCTAGTAATAGTATGAACACTGAAGCTTTCTTT
NA TRBJ1-2 TRBV7-9 few CASSLEETGYTF TGTGCCAGCAGCTTAGAGGAGACTGGCTACACCTTC
NA TRBJ2-3 TRBV6-2/TRBV6-3 NA CASATYRFSKAQYF TGTGCCAGCGCGACTTACCGATTTTCAAAGGCGCAGTATTTT
TRBD1 TRBJ2-1 TRBV7-2 few CASSTHLPGTGHEQFF TGTGCCAGCAGCACCCACTTGCCCGGGACAGGGCATGAGCAGTTCTTC
NA TRBJ2-7 TRBV13 NA CASSSQGIHVQYF TGTGCCAGCAGCTCACAGGGCATACATGTGCAGTACTTC
NA TRBJ1-4 TRBV7-9 NA CASSLGSGGEKLFF TGTGCCAGCAGCCTTGGGTCTGGGGGTGAAAAACTGTTTTTT
NA TRBJ2-5 TRBV4-3 NA CASSPRIHPLETQYF TGCGCCAGCAGCCCGAGGATCCACCCTCTGGAGACCCAGTACTTC
NA TRBJ1-2 TRBV4-3 few CASSQETVPANYGYTF TGCGCCAGCAGCCAAGAGACAGTACCAGCTAACTATGGCTACACCTTC
TRBD2 TRBJ2-7 TRBV27 NA CASSLGLAGAAGEQYF TGTGCCAGCAGTTTGGGACTAGCGGGGGCGGCGGGCGAGCAGTACTTC
NA TRBJ2-6 TRBV2 few CASRRDGGSGANVLTF TGTGCCAGCAGGCGGGACGGCGGCTCTGGGGCCAACGTCCTGACTTTC
NA TRBJ2-3 TRBV18 NA CASSPQEITDTQYF TGTGCCAGCTCGCCACAGGAAATCACAGATACGCAGTATTTT
TRBD1 TRBJ2-1 TRBV6-5 few CASRPHQGAFYNEQFF TGTGCCAGCAGACCACACCAGGGGGCTTTCTACAATGAGCAGTTCTTC
NA TRBJ1-1 TRBV19 NA CASSTKTGNTEAFF TGTGCCAGTAGTACCAAGACAGGAAACACTGAAGCTTTCTTT
NA TRBJ2-7 TRBV10-3 few CAINREGVPPYEQYF TGTGCCATCAACAGAGAGGGGGTTCCCCCCTACGAGCAGTACTTC
NA TRBJ2-4 TRBV6-2/TRBV6-3 NA CASRTRTGFAKNIQYF TGTGCCAGCAGGACCCGAACAGGGTTCGCCAAAAACATTCAGTACTTC
NA TRBJ2-3 TRBV29-1 NA CSAFDGDTQYF TGCAGCGCTTTCGATGGGGATACGCAGTATTTT
NA TRBJ1-2 TRBV6-4 NA CASSYPEVDYTF TGTGCCAGCAGTTATCCTGAGGTTGACTACACCTTC
TRBD1 TRBJ1-5 TRBV10-3 NA CAIKGGQGSQTQHF TGTGCCATCAAGGGGGGACAGGGGTCTCAGACCCAGCATTTT
TRBD1 TRBJ2-1 TRBV7-9 few CASSLHRDRRYNEQFF TGTGCCAGCAGCTTGCACCGGGACAGAAGATACAATGAGCAGTTCTTC